These 22 T cell receptor beta chains share one sample of origin, sequenced in a study of cytomegalovirus exposure and HLA in healthy donors. With 60 Vbeta and 13 Jbeta primers, the PCR was carried out. Clones were read by immunoSEQ multiplex PCR, and TCRdb kept only the in-frame ones, dropping some. The sample records roughly 190,000 clones, around 88% being singletons. Sequenced sample: PBMCs. The receptors derive from a man aged 40-50 years in good health and CMV-seropositive.

The V and J genes are TRBV6-5 and TRBJ2-7, with D possibly being TRBD2 (6 bases). Trimming took 5 bases from V and 6 from J, leaving 17 bases between them. The CDR3 is made up of 14 amino acids. CDR1 is MNHEY, CDR2 SVGAGI, per germline. CDR3 in amino acids: CASSPPGLPPEQYF. The DNA of the CDR3 is TGTGCCAGCAGTCCCCCGGGACTTCCACCCGAGCAGTACTTC.

The chain recombines TRBV5-4 with TRBJ1-2, with D perhaps matching TRBD1 (5 bases). V lost 1 base, J lost 4 bases, and 11 bases lay in between. Germline V gene lookup returns CDR1 SGHNT and CDR2 YYREEE (reference sequence). This CDR3 has 14 residues. The CDR3: CASSLPSGGYGYTF. CDR3 in DNA: TGTGCCAGCAGCTTGCCTTCGGGGGGCTATGGCTACACCTTC.

The chain uses TRBV2 and TRBJ2-5, with 9 bases lining up with TRBD1. The CDR3 extends over 13 amino acids. With V trimmed by 3 bases and J by 6 bases, 2 bases remained unmatched. In germline, CDR1 is SNHLY, CDR2 FYNNEI. As DNA, the CDR3 is TGTGCCAGCAGTGATGGACAGGGGAAGACCCAGTACTTC. It translates to CASSDGQGKTQYF.

This chain connects TRBV9 to TRBJ2-7; 9 bases fit TRBD2. This CDR3 is built from 15 residues. The V segment lost 5 bases and the J segment 4 bases; nucleotides outside the gene matches: 10. Looked up from germline, CDR1 is SGDLS and CDR2 is YYNGEE. CDR3 in amino acids: CASSGREGNQYEQYF. Written as DNA, the CDR3 is TGTGCCAGCAGTGGGCGGGAGGGAAACCAATACGAGCAGTACTTC.

This clone has a single count. The rearrangement links TRBV29-1 to TRBJ1-2; D is undetermined. Germline assignment: CDR1 SQVTM and CDR2 ANQGSEA. This CDR3 comprises 11 residues. Trimming cost V 3 bases and J 6 bases, with 8 bases left between them. The CDR3 sequence: CSVETGNGYTF. CDR3 nucleotides: TGCAGCGTTGAGACCGGGAATGGCTACACCTTC.

This clone showed up just a few times. The chain joins TRBV28 to TRBJ1-5, with TRBD1 matching over 9 bases. With 6 bases clipped from V and 5 bases from J, the junction kept 8 bases outside the gene matches. Germline V gene lookup returns CDR1 MDHEN and CDR2 SYDVKM. The CDR3 is made up of 15 amino acids. The CDR3 sequence is CASRSRDRAYQPQHF. The CDR3, as DNA: TGTGCCAGCAGGTCCCGGGACAGGGCCTATCAGCCCCAGCATTTT.

The V and J genes are TRBV5-1 and TRBJ2-1, with 14 bases fitting TRBD2. The CDR3 loop spans 17 amino acids. Germline trimming cut 2 bases from V and 8 bases from J; bases unmatched to any gene: 9. Germline V gives CDR1 SGHRS, CDR2 YFSETQ. CDR3 in DNA: TGCGCCAGCAGCTTCAGACTAGCGGGAGGGCGTTATGATGAGCAGTTCTTC. Its protein product is CASSFRLAGGRYDEQFF.

This chain joins TRBV2 and TRBJ2-7, with 9 bases aligning to TRBD1. The V gene end was trimmed by 1 base and the J gene end by 1 base; junction bases not matched to a gene: 5. Germline lookup yields CDR1 SNHLY and CDR2 FYNNEI. This CDR3 is 16 amino acids long. The CDR3 nucleotides read TGTGCCAGCAGTGAAGGGTGGGACAGGGCATCCTACGAGCAGTACTTC. Its translation: CASSEGWDRASYEQYF.

This rearrangement joins TRBV7-8 to TRBJ2-1; the D gene is possibly TRBD2 (6 bases). Germline V gene data show CDR1 as SGHVS and CDR2 as FQNEAQ. The V end lost 5 bases, the J end lost 10 bases, and 24 bases lay between the germline ends. The CDR3 extends over 16 amino acids. Here the CDR3 DNA reads TGTGCCAGCAGCCCGACGGGTAGCGGAGCTAGGGCGGAGCAGTTCTTC. Its translation: CASSPTGSGARAEQFF.

This clone showed up just a few times. The chain links TRBV7-9 to TRBJ1-6, with TRBD1 identical over 8 bases. The germline gives CDR1 SEHNR, CDR2 FQNEAQ (reference sequence). J lost 5 bases, V lost 6 bases, and 12 bases had no gene match. There are 17 residues in the CDR3. The CDR3 here is CASRPTGAGGNNSPLHF. The CDR3 region has the DNA TGTGCCAGCAGACCGACAGGGGCCGGGGGGAATAATTCACCCCTCCACTTT.

The chain's CDR3 is CASSLVAVRQATQYF. The CDR3 DNA reads as TGTGCCAGCAGCTTAGTAGCGGTTCGTCAAGCTACGCAGTATTTT. The chain recombines TRBV7-3 with TRBJ2-3, with a weak D call TRBD2 (6 bases). CDR1 is SGHTA and CDR2 is FQGTGA in the germline V gene. The CDR3 is 15 amino acids. V lost 2 bases and J lost 8, with 17 bases in between.

The chain employs TRBV7-3 and TRBJ2-1, with TRBD2 identical over 7 bases. Losses at the gene ends were 5 bases for V and 12 bases for J; bases not matched to a gene: 13. The CDR3 sequence is 14 residues long. Germline V CDR1 and CDR2: SGHTA, FQGTGA. The CDR3 sequence is CASSQLGGGMGQFF. CDR3 DNA: TGTGCCAGCAGCCAACTGGGGGGAGGGATGGGGCAGTTCTTC.

The chain employs TRBV14 and TRBJ2-1; 14 bases map to TRBD2. The CDR3 has 14 residues. Germline values: CDR1 SGHDN, CDR2 FVKESK. The V gene end was trimmed by 4 bases and the J gene end by 8 bases; junction bases not matched to a gene: 1. The CDR3 sequence: CASSRLAGGYEQFF. CDR3 nucleotide sequence: TGTGCCAGCAGCCGACTAGCGGGAGGGTATGAGCAGTTCTTC. The full variable domain, rest sourced from reference TRBV14 and TRBJ2-1, is EAGVTQFPSHSVIEKGQTVTLRCDPISGHDNLYWYRRVMGKEIKFLLHFVKESKQDESGMPNNRFLAERTGGTYSTLKVQPAELEDSGVYFCASSRLAGGYEQFFGPGTRLTVL.

The V gene is TRBV7-2, the J gene TRBJ1-1, with D uncertain. Germline V gene lookup returns CDR1 SGHTA and CDR2 FQGNSA. Trimming took 5 bases from V and 3 from J, leaving 4 bases between them. The CDR3 has 11 residues. DNA of the CDR3: TGTGCCAGCAGCCCGGACACTGAAGCTTTCTTT. As protein: CASSPDTEAFF.

This rearrangement joins TRBV7-8 to TRBJ1-5, with a weak D call TRBD1 (5 bases). CDR3 length: 15 residues. CDR1 SGHVS and CDR2 FQNEAQ come from the germline V gene. V lost 7 bases, J lost 0 bases, and 13 bases lay in between. Here the CDR3 DNA reads TGTGCCAGCACTCCGCAGGGCCCTAGCAATCAGCCCCAGCATTTT. Residues: CASTPQGPSNQPQHF.

The chain recombines TRBV6-4 with TRBJ1-4, with 10 positions matching TRBD1. The CDR3 has 13 residues. After removal of 9 bases from V and 8 bases from J, the junction contained 6 bases not matched to a gene. Germline CDR1 reads MRHNA; CDR2 reads SNTAGT. The CDR3 nucleotides read TGTGCCAGTGGGACAGGGGAAAGGGAAAAACTGTTTTTT. Translating gives CASGTGEREKLFF.

The V gene is TRBV19, the J gene TRBJ2-7, with TRBD2 as a possible D gene (6 bases). The V end lost 9 bases, the J end lost 5 bases, and 23 bases lay between the germline ends. The CDR3 is 15 amino acids. Germline CDR1 LNHDA, CDR2 SQIVND (reference sequence). The chain's CDR3 is CASPRRARDVHEQYF. The DNA for the CDR3 is TGTGCCAGCCCCCGGAGGGCCAGGGACGTCCACGAGCAGTACTTC.

V usage is TRBV5-1 and J usage is TRBJ2-1; 10 bases align to TRBD2. Germline V lookup: CDR1 SGHRS, CDR2 YFSETQ. This CDR3 has 15 residues. J gave up 9 bases and V 4 bases, and 10 bases lay outside the gene matches. The CDR3 coding sequence is TGCGCCAGCAGCACGGGACTAGCGACGGGCAGTGAGCAGTTCTTC. Encoded protein: CASSTGLATGSEQFF.

CDR3 loop: CSVRGAGVTGELFF. The CDR3 DNA is TGCAGCGTTAGAGGAGCGGGAGTCACCGGGGAGCTGTTTTTT. The V and J genes are TRBV29-1 and TRBJ2-2; TRBD2 matches at 8 bases. There are 14 residues in the CDR3. V shed 5 bases, J shed 4 bases, and the junction held 6 bases outside the gene matches. Germline V lookup: CDR1 SQVTM, CDR2 ANQGSEA.

V is TRBV11-2 and J is TRBJ2-4, with D possibly being TRBD2 (6 bases). From germline, CDR1 is SGHAT and CDR2 FQNNGV. V was clipped by 4 bases and J by 12 bases, with 10 bases between them. This CDR3 region has 11 residues. The CDR3 coding sequence is TGTGCCAGCAGCTCTTTAGCGGCTCAGTACTTC. Translating gives CASSSLAAQYF.

The chain carries TRBV11-2 and TRBJ1-5, with no clear D. The CDR3 spans 14 residues. The germline gives CDR1 SGHAT, CDR2 FQNNGV. Trimming pared 2 bases from V and 9 bases from J, leaving 14 bases between. The CDR3 region has the DNA TGTGCCAGCAGCTTACAGAGGGCCGGTTCGCCCCAGCATTTT. Translated: CASSLQRAGSPQHF.

This clone was observed a handful of times. The chain joins TRBV7-9 to TRBJ1-2; TRBD1 agrees at 8 bases. The germline V gene has CDR1 SEHNR and CDR2 FQNEAQ (reference sequence). V was pared by 0 bases and J by 7 bases, with 13 bases of the junction left unmatched. The CDR3 has 17 amino acids. CDR3 loop: CASSLAGTGGGGGGYTF. The CDR3, as DNA: TGTGCCAGCAGCTTAGCGGGAACAGGGGGAGGCGGAGGTGGCTACACCTTC.